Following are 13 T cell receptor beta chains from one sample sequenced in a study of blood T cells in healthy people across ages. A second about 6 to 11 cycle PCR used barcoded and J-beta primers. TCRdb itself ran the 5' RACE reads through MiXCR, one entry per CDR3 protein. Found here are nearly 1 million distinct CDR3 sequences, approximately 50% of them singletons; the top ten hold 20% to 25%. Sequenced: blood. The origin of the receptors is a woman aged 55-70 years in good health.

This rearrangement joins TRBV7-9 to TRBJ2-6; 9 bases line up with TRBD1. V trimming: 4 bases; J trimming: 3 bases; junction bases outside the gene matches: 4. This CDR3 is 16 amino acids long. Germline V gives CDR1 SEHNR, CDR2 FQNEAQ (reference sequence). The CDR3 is CASSWDRASGANVLTF. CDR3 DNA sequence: TGTGCCAGCAGCTGGGACAGGGCTAGTGGGGCCAACGTCCTGACTTTC.

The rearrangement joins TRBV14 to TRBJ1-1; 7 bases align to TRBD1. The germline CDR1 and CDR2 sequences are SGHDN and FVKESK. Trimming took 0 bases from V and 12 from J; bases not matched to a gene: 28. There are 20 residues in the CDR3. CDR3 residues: CASSQETWSGGDRTLKRTFF. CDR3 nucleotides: TGTGCCAGCAGCCAAGAAACTTGGTCGGGGGGGGACAGAACGCTGAAGCGGACTTTCTTT.

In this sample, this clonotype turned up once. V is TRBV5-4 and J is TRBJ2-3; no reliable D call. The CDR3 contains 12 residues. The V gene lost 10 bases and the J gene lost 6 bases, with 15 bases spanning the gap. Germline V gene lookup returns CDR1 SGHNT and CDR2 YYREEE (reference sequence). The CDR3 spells CAVASYTDTQYF. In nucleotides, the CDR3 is TGTGCCGTAGCAAGTTATACCGATACGCAGTATTTT.

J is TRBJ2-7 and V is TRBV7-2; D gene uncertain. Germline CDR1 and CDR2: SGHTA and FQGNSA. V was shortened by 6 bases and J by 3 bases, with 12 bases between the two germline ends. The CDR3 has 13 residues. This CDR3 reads CASSSRERYEQYF. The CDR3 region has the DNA TGTGCCAGCAGTTCTCGCGAGCGCTACGAGCAGTACTTC. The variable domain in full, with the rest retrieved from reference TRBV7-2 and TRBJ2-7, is GAGVSQSPSNKVTEKGKDVELRCDPISGHTALYWYRQSLGQGLEFLIYFQGNSAPDKSGLPSDRFSAERTGGSVSTLTIQRTQQEDSAVYLCASSSRERYEQYFGPGTRLTVT.

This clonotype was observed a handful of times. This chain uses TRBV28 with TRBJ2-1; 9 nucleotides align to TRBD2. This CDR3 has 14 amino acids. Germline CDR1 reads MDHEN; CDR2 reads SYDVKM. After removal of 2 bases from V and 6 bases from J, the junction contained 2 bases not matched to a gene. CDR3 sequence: CASSLASGINEQFF. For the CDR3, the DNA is TGTGCCAGCAGTTTAGCTAGCGGGATCAATGAGCAGTTCTTC.

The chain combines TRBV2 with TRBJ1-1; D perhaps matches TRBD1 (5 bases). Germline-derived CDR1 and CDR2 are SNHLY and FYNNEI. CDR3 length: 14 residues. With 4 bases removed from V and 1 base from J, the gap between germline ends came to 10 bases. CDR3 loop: CASSVQGPNTEAFF. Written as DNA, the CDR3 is TGTGCCAGCAGTGTTCAGGGACCGAACACTGAAGCTTTCTTT.

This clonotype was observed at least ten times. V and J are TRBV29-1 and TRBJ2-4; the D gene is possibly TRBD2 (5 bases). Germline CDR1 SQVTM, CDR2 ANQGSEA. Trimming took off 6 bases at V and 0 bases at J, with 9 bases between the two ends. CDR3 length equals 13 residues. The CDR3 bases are TGCAGCGTGGAGGTACTAGCCAAAAACATTCAGTACTTC. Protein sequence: CSVEVLAKNIQYF. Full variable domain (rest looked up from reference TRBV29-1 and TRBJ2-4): SAVISQKPSRDICQRGTSLTIQCQVDSQVTMMFWYRQQPGQSLTLIATANQGSEATYESGFVIDKFPISRPNLTFSTLTVSNMSPEDSSIYLCSVEVLAKNIQYFGAGTRLSVL.

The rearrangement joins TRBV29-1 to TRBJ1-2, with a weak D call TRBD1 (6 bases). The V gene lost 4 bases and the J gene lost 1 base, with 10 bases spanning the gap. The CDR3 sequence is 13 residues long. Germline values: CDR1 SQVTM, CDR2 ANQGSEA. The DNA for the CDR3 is TGCAGCGTTGGCCTACAGGGTAACTATGGCTACACCTTC. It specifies CSVGLQGNYGYTF. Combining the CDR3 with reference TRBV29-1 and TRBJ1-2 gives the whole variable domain SAVISQKPSRDICQRGTSLTIQCQVDSQVTMMFWYRQQPGQSLTLIATANQGSEATYESGFVIDKFPISRPNLTFSTLTVSNMSPEDSSIYLCSVGLQGNYGYTFGSGTRLTVV.

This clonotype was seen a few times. The CDR3 sequence: CASSLNRFTDTQYF. The DNA of the CDR3 is TGTGCCAGCAGTTTAAACAGGTTCACAGATACGCAGTATTTT. The chain joins TRBV12-3 or TRBV12-4 to TRBJ2-3, with a tentative D call TRBD1 (5 bases). V lost 2 bases, J lost 2 bases, and 8 bases lay in between. The CDR3 loop spans 14 amino acids.

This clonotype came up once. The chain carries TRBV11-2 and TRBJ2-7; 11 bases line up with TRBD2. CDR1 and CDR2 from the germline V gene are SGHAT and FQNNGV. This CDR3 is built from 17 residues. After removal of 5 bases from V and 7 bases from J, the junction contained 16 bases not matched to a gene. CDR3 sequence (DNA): TGTGCCAGCAGCACCGTAGCGGGAGGGCCAGGGGACGATGAGCAGTACTTC. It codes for CASSTVAGGPGDDEQYF.

The chain's CDR3 is CASSTPSGRRETQYF. CDR3 nucleotides: TGTGCCAGCAGTACCCCTAGCGGGAGAAGGGAGACCCAGTACTTC. The rearrangement links TRBV28 to TRBJ2-5; 10 bases agree with TRBD2. Germline V gene data show CDR1 as MDHEN and CDR2 as SYDVKM. Trimming took 5 bases from V and 5 from J; bases not matched to a gene: 8. There are 15 residues in the CDR3. The whole variable domain, filled in from reference TRBV28 and TRBJ2-5, reads DVKVTQSSRYLVKRTGEKVFLECVQDMDHENMFWYRQDPGLGLRLIYFSYDVKMKEKGDIPEGYSVSREKKERFSLILESASTNQTSMYLCASSTPSGRRETQYFGPGTRLLVL.

This chain's CDR3 is CSARDWLAGGPNEQFF. The CDR3 region has the DNA TGCAGTGCTAGAGATTGGCTAGCGGGAGGGCCAAATGAGCAGTTCTTC. The chain recombines TRBV20-1 with TRBJ2-1, with 12 nucleotides matching TRBD2. Germline values: CDR1 DFQATT, CDR2 SNEGSKA (reference sequence). The CDR3 is made up of 16 amino acids. The J segment lost 7 bases and the V segment lost 0 bases, leaving 7 bases of the junction unmatched.

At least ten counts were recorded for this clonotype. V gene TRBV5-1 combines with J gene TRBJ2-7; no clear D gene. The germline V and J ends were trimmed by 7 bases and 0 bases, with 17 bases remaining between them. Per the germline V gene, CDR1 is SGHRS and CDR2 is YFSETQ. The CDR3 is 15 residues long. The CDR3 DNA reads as TGCGCCAGCTGCGAAGTTCCGGATAGCTCCTACGAGCAGTACTTC. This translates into CASCEVPDSSYEQYF.